This entry lists 7 T cell receptor beta chains sequenced from one sample in a study of T cells after yellow fever vaccination. MiXCR was run by TCRdb on the 5' RACE reads, yielding one entry per CDR3 protein. The table includes some 150,000 distinct CDR3 sequences, about a tenth detected once. The sample consisted of CD8+ T cells sorted from PBMCs, taken 45 days after the yellow fever booster vaccination. These receptors were obtained from a man younger than 35 who received the YFV17D yellow fever vaccine.

This clonotype was found a few times. The chain employs TRBV5-1 and TRBJ1-6; TRBD1 matches 7 bases. V was clipped by 4 bases and J by 7 bases; unmatched bases: 5. Germline V gene data show CDR1 as SGHRS and CDR2 as YFSETQ. This CDR3 spans 14 amino acids. The CDR3 DNA reads as TGCGCCAGCAGCCAACCGACAGGGAATTCACCCCTCCACTTT. Amino acids: CASSQPTGNSPLHF.

This clonotype was observed a handful of times. The rearrangement joins TRBV7-9 to TRBJ2-6; possibly TRBD1 for D (5 bases). CDR1 is SEHNR, CDR2 FQNEAQ, per germline (reference sequence). Trimming took off 0 bases at V and 2 bases at J, with 5 bases between the two ends. CDR3 length equals 15 residues. The CDR3 coding sequence is TGTGCCAGCAGCTTAGCAGGGGCTGGGGCCAACGTCCTGACTTTC. It encodes CASSLAGAGANVLTF.

This clonotype has just a few counts. The rearrangement joins TRBV20-1 to TRBJ2-1; D remains ambiguous. Germline assignment: CDR1 DFQATT and CDR2 SNEGSKA (reference sequence). V lost 7 bases, J lost 9 bases, and 4 bases lay in between. The CDR3 has 8 amino acids. The CDR3 DNA follows: TGCAGTGTCGGTGAGCAGTTCTTC. The encoded protein is CSVGEQFF.

The chain has TRBV6-5 and TRBJ2-7; a weak D match, TRBD2 (6 bases). The V end was cut by 0 bases, the J end by 9 bases, with 12 bases between. This CDR3 comprises 13 residues. In germline, CDR1 is MNHEY, CDR2 SVGAGI. CDR3 sequence (DNA): TGTGCCAGCAGTTACTCGATGTCCGGGGGGCAGTACTTC. This gives the protein CASSYSMSGGQYF.

The V call is TRBV6-5, the J call TRBJ1-1; D gene uncertain. There are 12 residues in the CDR3. V shed 2 bases and J shed 6 bases, with 7 bases lying between them. The germline V gene encodes CDR1 MNHEY and CDR2 SVGAGI. The CDR3 DNA is TGTGCCAGCAGTTACATTGGGTCTGAAGCTTTCTTT. Amino acid sequence: CASSYIGSEAFF.

There are many counts of this clonotype. The chain links TRBV12-3 or TRBV12-4 to TRBJ2-1; D uncertain. The CDR3 has 11 residues. V was trimmed by 7 bases and J by 8 bases, leaving 9 bases between them. DNA of the CDR3: TGTGCCAGCACCCTTCGGGATGAGCAGTTCTTC. Amino acid sequence: CASTLRDEQFF.

There are many counts of this clonotype. J is TRBJ1-1 and V is TRBV5-1, with D perhaps TRBD1 (6 bases). V was clipped by 7 bases and J by 2 bases, with 18 bases between them. The CDR3 sequence is 15 residues long. Germline V gene sequence: CDR1 SGHRS, CDR2 YFSETQ. CDR3 in DNA: TGCGCCAGCCGAATCCGGGGGGCTGGAAACACTGAAGCTTTCTTT. Translating it yields CASRIRGAGNTEAFF.